These 9 T cell receptor beta chains came from one sample sequenced in a study of T cells in women clearing cervical HPV infection. The protocol was immunoSEQ multiplex PCR, while the TCRdb copy is restricted to in-frame clones and leaves out a portion. The sample includes about 23,000 clones. Material: blood buffy coat. These receptors all come from a woman aged 18 to 75 with a cervical HPV16 infection that either progressed to CIN3+ or cleared (not recorded which).

Worth noting for this clone: Coverage ceases 3 residues before the CDR3 finishes, and the germline J gene fills in the end. J is TRBJ2-3 and V is TRBV5-1; TRBD1 is a possible D gene (6 bases). CDR3 length: 13 amino acids. The V gene's germline CDR1 is SGHRS and CDR2 YFSETQ. Here the CDR3 reads CASSLDRDKPQYF. Partial CDR3 DNA: TGCGCCAGCAGCTTGGACAGGGACAAGCCG.

Remarks on this clone: The read terminates 3 residues before the CDR3 end, so the remaining end is supplied by the germline J gene. The J gene is TRBJ2-2, the V gene TRBV6-1; tentatively, D is TRBD1 or TRBD2 (7 bases each). This CDR3 is built from 16 residues. Germline values: CDR1 MNHNS, CDR2 SASEGT. CDR3 sequence reads: CASSEKGGGFNSPLFF. CDR3 DNA (partial): TGTGCCAGCAGTGAAAAGGGAGGGGGCTTTAATTCACCG.

Comment on this clone: With the read ending 3 residues before the CDR3 end, the germline J gene is used to fill in that end. The chain joins TRBV3-1 (or the pseudogene TRBV3-2) to TRBJ2-1; 9 bases are shared with TRBD2. This CDR3 is 18 amino acids long. The J segment lost 4 bases and the V segment lost 0 bases, leaving 10 bases of the junction unmatched. CDR1 LGHDT and CDR2 YNNKEL come from the germline V gene (reference sequence). The CDR3 bases that were read are TGTGCCAGCAGCCAAGATCTAAGCGGGGGGTCCACTTACAATGAG. As protein: CASSQDLSGGSTYNE. The full CDR3 is CASSQDLSGGSTYNEQFF.

The covered CDR3 bases are TGCAGCGTTGGGGGACAGAGCACCTACGAG. Amino acid sequence: CSVGGQSTYE. The CDR3 reads in full as CSVGGQSTYEQYF. The chain links TRBV29-1 to TRBJ2-7; 7 bases are shared with TRBD1. The read ends 3 residues early relative to the CDR3; the germline J gene fills the gap. V shed 4 bases and J 2 bases; nucleotides not matched to a gene: 5. The CDR3 totals 13 residues. Germline V gives CDR1 SQVTM, CDR2 ANQGSEA.

On this clone: The read ends 3 residues shy of where the CDR3 ends; the end is completed using the germline J gene. J is TRBJ1-6 and V is TRBV20-1, with unresolved D. Trimming pared 6 bases from V and 1 base from J, leaving 10 bases between. CDR1 is DFQATT and CDR2 is SNEGSKA in the germline V gene (reference sequence). This CDR3 is built from 14 residues. CDR3 DNA (partial): TGCAGTGCCACAGAGGGTTCCTATAATTCACCC. This sequence encodes CSATEGSYNSP. The whole CDR3 sequence is CSATEGSYNSPLHF.

A remark on this clone: The CDR3 end is not reached by the read, which stops 3 residues before it; the germline J gene fills it in. The chain carries TRBV20-1 and TRBJ2-1; 12 bases agree with TRBD2. The germline V gene encodes CDR1 DFQATT and CDR2 SNEGSKA (reference sequence). The ends lost 4 bases at V and 3 bases at J; junction bases unmatched: 1. This CDR3 has 14 amino acids. The CDR3 sequence: CSATTSGGYNEQFF. Incomplete CDR3 DNA: TGCAGTGCTACGACTAGCGGGGGCTACAATGAG.

For this clone: The CDR3 end lies 3 residues beyond the end of the read and is filled in from the germline J gene. The chain is built from TRBV7-6 and TRBJ2-2; 8 bases match TRBD2. The ends lost 4 bases at V and 7 bases at J; junction bases unmatched: 14. CDR3 size: 17 residues. CDR1 is SGHVS, CDR2 FNYEAQ, per germline. The CDR3 region is CASSSRAGGVSFGELFF. Incomplete CDR3 DNA: TGTGCCAGCAGCTCCCGGGCGGGGGGCGTGAGTTTCGGGGAG.

To note about this clone: The read falls 3 residues short of the CDR3 end, and the missing part is taken from the germline J gene. The gene calls are TRBV19 and TRBJ2-1; 8 bases are a match to TRBD1. CDR1 is LNHDA and CDR2 is SQIVND in the germline V gene (reference sequence). Losses at the gene ends were 7 bases for V and 0 bases for J; bases not matched to a gene: 5. This CDR3 is built from 15 residues. The CDR3: CASTEQGDSYNEQFF. Incomplete CDR3 DNA: TGTGCCAGTACCGAACAGGGGGACTCCTACAATGAG.

Of note for this clone: With the read ending 3 residues before the CDR3 end, the germline J gene is used to fill in that end. V is TRBV5-1 and J is TRBJ1-6, with 9 bases matching TRBD1. The V segment lost 6 bases and the J segment 4 bases; nucleotides outside the gene matches: 5. The V gene's germline CDR1 is SGHRS and CDR2 YFSETQ. CDR3 size: 15 residues. The part of the CDR3 DNA that was read is TGCGCCAGCATGGCGGGGACAGGGTATAATTCACCC. This translates into CASMAGTGYNSP. The entire CDR3 protein reads CASMAGTGYNSPLHF.